The entry below gives a single TCR beta chain sequence along with its context. This sample was taken from a study of shared T cell receptors in the human thymus. Data came from immunoSEQ multiplex PCR; TCRdb stores just in-frame clones and leaves some out. The table has roughly 660,000 clones, roughly 90% seen once. The same sample was also studied in work on human thymus T cells. This second study notes: Samples came from healthy Finnish infants during open corrective cardiac surgery. Resected material from corrective heart surgery provided the thymus tissue analysed. Thymic as well as blood repertoires seemed to favor certain V and J genes unevenly. Related reports documented highly overlapping thymic repertoires among unrelated individuals.

Sequenced material: thymocytes. The TCR was taken from a boy under two years old with a congenital heart defect.

Here the CDR3 DNA reads TGTGCCAGCAGCAATCGGGACTTTCTCTCCTACAATGAGCAGTTCTTC. This codes for CASSNRDFLSYNEQFF. V usage is TRBV7-2 and J usage is TRBJ2-1; D perhaps matches TRBD2 (6 bases). The CDR3 length is 16 residues. The germline V and J ends were trimmed by 5 bases and 0 bases, with 14 bases remaining between them. Germline V gives CDR1 SGHTA, CDR2 FQGNSA.